Listed here is a single TCR beta chain. The antigen is unknown. Pooled in the analysis were second doses at about 4 or about 12 weeks. This CDR3 comprises 15 residues. Germline-derived CDR1 and CDR2 are KGHDR and SFDVKD. V lost 4 bases and J lost 3, with 15 bases in between. Sequencing was performed with immunoSEQ multiplex PCR; in TCRdb, only in-frame clones are kept and a portion is missing. The table lists more than 90,000 clones, approximately 89% of them singletons. The data were taken from a study of T cell responses to AZD1222 COVID-19 vaccine. Study-level points and caveats: Across the whole spike, CD4 TCRs peaked at regions 160-218 and 743-854. Per reports, nearly half of all spike-specific TCRs target regions that are unmutated in variants.

The V and J genes are TRBV24-1 and TRBJ2-7; D not certain. This TCR was recovered from an adult who received the AZD1222 COVID-19 vaccine. The sample here was peripheral blood, taken 28 days after the second AZD1222 dose. The CDR3 here is CATSDLYPTLYEQYF. The CDR3 coding sequence is TGTGCCACCAGTGACCTCTACCCCACGCTCTACGAGCAGTACTTC.